Included here is one T cell receptor beta chain sequence, with context. The target of this receptor is not known. One base away there is no much larger clone; base qualities are not given. A second Seattle source provided samples from volunteer blood donors who had recovered from COVID-19. Whole blood was collected in K2EDTA tubes by collaborating institutions according to the institutions' own protocols. For TCRbeta analysis, collaborators shipped samples in one of three forms: frozen whole blood, isolated PBMCs, or DNA extracted from either of those sample types. These data belong to a study of blood T cell repertoires in COVID-19 (dated by TCRdb to 2020 to 2021). About the full investigation: The collaborator samples originated in the United States, Italy and Spain and spanned the acute and convalescent phases of COVID-19. A freely available public database, intended as a resource for researchers studying the immune response to SARS-CoV-2, is where the repertoires were released. Nearly every sample came with metadata listing a de-identified subject ID, COVID-19 status, age in years and sex. Where available, HLA class I and class II types were obtained from metadata supplied by the sample provider rather than from assay-based typing. The samples were drawn from two sources: the first 160 participants of the ongoing ImmuneRACE study, and approximately 1,300 subjects contributed by 6 global collaborators. The prospective study material was composed of cDNA or gDNA derived from T cells, B-cell-depleted T cells, or PBMCs. Subjects who had been exposed to COVID-19, were actively infected with it, or had recovered from it provided the deeply sampled blood TCRbeta repertoires that made up the dataset.

The junction shows trimming of 5 bases on V and 13 bases on J, and the gene matches do not reach 10 bases of it. Based on the germline V gene, the CDR1 and CDR2 sequences are SGHTA and FQGNSA. The CDR3 runs 13 residues from the cysteine to the phenylalanine. Solely the CDR3 DNA is kept, with 39 bases framed from the first base. TCRbeta CDR3 regions were amplified from genomic DNA using the immunoSEQ Assay, a bias-controlled multiplex PCR. Per the original workflow: Nucleated cell counts per sample were estimated from amplification of reference gene primers within the assay. To quantify the absolute abundance of each unique TCRbeta CDR3 rearrangement, sequence reads were collapsed and filtered. Productive Simpson clonality was computed per sample as the square root of Simpson's diversity index over productive rearrangements. Drawn from immuneACCESS, this table holds only the in-frame rearrangements with V and J called that TCRdb kept. Clones are partly lost; checked studies trace under half to an unresolved V gene and leave the rest unexplained. The V and J calls and clone size are taken from that table; D and trimming were inferred from the DNA. The sample table lists fewer than 200,000 clones, roughly 87% of them with a count of one. Jointly, the top ten make up approximately 2% of the sample.

The investigation overall reported the following: How much clinical and demographic metadata was included differed by source and by participant, and the metadata was provided uncurated.

The receptor was isolated from a man younger than 30 who had recovered from COVID-19. Input material: peripheral blood. The chain couples TRBV7-2 to TRBJ2-1; 8 central bases correspond to TRBD2. The CDR3 here reads CASSPQGLDTQFF. In nucleotides, the sequence is TGTGCCAGCAGCCCACAGGGACTAGACACCCAGTTCTTC.